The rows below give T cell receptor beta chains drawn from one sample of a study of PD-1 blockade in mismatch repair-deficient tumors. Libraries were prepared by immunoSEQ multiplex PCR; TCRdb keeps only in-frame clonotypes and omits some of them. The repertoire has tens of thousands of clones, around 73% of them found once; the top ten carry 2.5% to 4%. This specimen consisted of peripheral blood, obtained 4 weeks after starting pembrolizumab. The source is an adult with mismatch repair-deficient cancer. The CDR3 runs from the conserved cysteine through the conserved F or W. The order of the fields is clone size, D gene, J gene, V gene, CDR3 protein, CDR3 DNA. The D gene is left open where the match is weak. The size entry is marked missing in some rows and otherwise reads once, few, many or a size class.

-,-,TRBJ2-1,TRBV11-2,CASSLIPRSGNNEQFF,TGTGCCAGCAGCTTGATCCCCCGTAGCGGAAACAATGAGCAGTTCTTC
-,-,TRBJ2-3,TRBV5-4,CASSLGPYTQYF,TGTGCCAGCAGCTTGGGCCCTTATACGCAGTATTTT
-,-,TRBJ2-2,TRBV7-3,CASSLIFPGELFF,TGTGCCAGCAGCTTAATATTCCCCGGGGAGCTGTTTTTT
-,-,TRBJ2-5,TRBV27,CASSFVGTEGTQYF,TGTGCCAGCAGCTTCGTAGGAACAGAGGGGACCCAGTACTTC
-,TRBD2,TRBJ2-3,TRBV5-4,CASSFLAGVGTDTQYF,TGTGCCAGCAGCTTTCTAGCGGGAGTAGGCACAGATACGCAGTATTTT
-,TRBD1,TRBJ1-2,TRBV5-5,CASSFQGGASQAGYTF,TGTGCCAGCAGCTTCCAGGGGGGGGCAAGCCAGGCTGGCTACACCTTC
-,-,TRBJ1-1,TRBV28,CASSSQPTLNTEAFF,TGTGCCAGCAGTTCCCAACCTACCTTGAACACTGAAGCTTTCTTT
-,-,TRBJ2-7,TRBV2,CAGHQGKDEQYF,TGTGCCGGGCATCAGGGGAAGGACGAGCAGTACTTC
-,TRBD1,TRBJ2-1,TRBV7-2,CASSLIPGQVMLNEQFF,TGTGCCAGCAGCCTCATTCCGGGACAGGTAATGCTGAATGAGCAGTTCTTC
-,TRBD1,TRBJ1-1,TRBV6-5,CASTSDRGAEAFF,TGTGCCAGCACCTCGGACAGGGGGGCTGAAGCTTTCTTT
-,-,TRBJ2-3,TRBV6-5,CASTPNQGWDTQYF,TGTGCCAGCACACCAAACCAGGGATGGGATACGCAGTATTTT
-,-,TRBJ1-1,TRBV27,CASSLNRQNTEAFF,TGTGCCAGCAGTTTAAACCGGCAGAACACTGAAGCTTTCTTT
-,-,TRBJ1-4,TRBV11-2,CASSLDLLSNEKLFF,TGTGCCAGCAGCTTAGATCTGTTGTCTAATGAAAAACTGTTTTTT
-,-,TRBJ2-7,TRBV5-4,CASSLETSSYEQYF,TGTGCCAGCAGCTTGGAGACAAGCTCCTACGAGCAGTACTTC
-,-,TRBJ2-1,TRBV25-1,CARGVLNEQFF,TGTGCCAGAGGGGTTTTGAATGAGCAGTTCTTC
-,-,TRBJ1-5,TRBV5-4,CASSFGAGDQPQHF,TGTGCCAGCAGCTTCGGCGCAGGGGATCAGCCCCAGCATTTT
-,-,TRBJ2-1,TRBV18,CASSHEGRALHNEQFF,TGTGCCAGCTCCCATGAGGGTCGAGCCCTCCACAATGAGCAGTTCTTC
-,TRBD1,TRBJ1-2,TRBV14,CASRATGINPNYGYTF,TGTGCCAGCAGGGCGACAGGGATAAACCCTAACTATGGCTACACCTTC
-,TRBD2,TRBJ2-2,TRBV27,CASSFRTSGTGELFF,TGTGCCAGCAGTTTCCGGACTAGCGGGACCGGGGAGCTGTTTTTT
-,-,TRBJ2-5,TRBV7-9,CASSIKGHQETQYF,TGTGCCAGCAGCATCAAGGGCCATCAAGAGACCCAGTACTTC
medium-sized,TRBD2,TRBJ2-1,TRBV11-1,CASSRTSSYNEQFF,TGTGCCAGCAGCCGGACTAGCTCTTACAATGAGCAGTTCTTC
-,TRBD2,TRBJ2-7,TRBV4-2,CASSQDISSGGYEQYF,TGTGCCAGCAGCCAAGATATTAGTAGCGGGGGCTACGAGCAGTACTTC
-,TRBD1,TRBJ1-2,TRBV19,CATLGQGAQGYTF,TGTGCCACCCTTGGACAGGGGGCCCAAGGCTACACCTTC
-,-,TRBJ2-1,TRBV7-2,CASSLDPPPRDEQFF,TGTGCCAGCAGCTTAGATCCTCCCCCTAGGGATGAGCAGTTCTTC
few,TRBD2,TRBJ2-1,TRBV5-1,CASSFQAGGEQFF,TGCGCCAGCAGCTTTCAAGCGGGAGGTGAGCAGTTCTTC
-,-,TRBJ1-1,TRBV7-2,CASSRGGGNTEAFF,TGTGCCAGCAGCCGGGGCGGGGGGAACACTGAAGCTTTCTTT
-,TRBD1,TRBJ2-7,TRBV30,CAWSVGRVDRAGF,TGTGCCTGGAGTGTAGGTAGAGTGGACAGGGCAGGCTTC
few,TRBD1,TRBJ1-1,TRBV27,CASSHSGQGVGAFF,TGTGCCAGCAGCCATTCGGGACAGGGAGTAGGAGCTTTCTTT
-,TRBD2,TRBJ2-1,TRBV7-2,CASTETSGLEEQFF,TGTGCCAGCACGGAGACTAGCGGGCTGGAAGAGCAGTTCTTC
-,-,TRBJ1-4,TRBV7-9,CASSPQTVATNEKLFF,TGTGCCAGCAGCCCCCAAACGGTTGCAACTAATGAAAAACTGTTTTTT
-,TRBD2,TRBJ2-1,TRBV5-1,CASSSYSGGGSNEQFF,TGCGCCAGCAGCTCATATAGCGGGGGGGGAAGCAATGAGCAGTTCTTC
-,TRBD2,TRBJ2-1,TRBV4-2,CASSQEPGGEQFF,TGTGCCAGCAGCCAAGAACCGGGAGGTGAGCAGTTCTTC
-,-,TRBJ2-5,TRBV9,CASSVGIVGAETQYF,TGTGCCAGCAGCGTAGGAATAGTGGGAGCGGAGACCCAGTACTTC
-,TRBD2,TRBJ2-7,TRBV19,CASSISGTSSAEQYF,TGTGCCAGTAGTATAAGTGGGACTAGTTCTGCCGAGCAGTACTTC
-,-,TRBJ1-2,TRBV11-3,CASSFGGTLSRSYTF,TGTGCCAGCAGCTTTGGGGGGACCCTAAGTCGGAGCTACACCTTC
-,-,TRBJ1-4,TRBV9,CASSETGTLGEKLFF,TGTGCCAGCAGCGAAACCGGGACGTTGGGTGAAAAACTGTTTTTT
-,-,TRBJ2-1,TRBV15,CATSRDRDPRSYNEQFF,TGTGCCACCAGCAGAGATCGGGACCCCCGCTCCTACAATGAGCAGTTCTTC
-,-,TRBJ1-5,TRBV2,CASSYEGDSNQPQHF,TGTGCCAGCAGTTACGAGGGGGATAGCAATCAGCCCCAGCATTTT
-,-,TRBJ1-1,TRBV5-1,CASSPEGGMPTEAFF,TGCGCCAGCAGCCCCGAGGGAGGAATGCCCACTGAAGCTTTCTTT
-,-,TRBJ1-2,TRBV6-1,CASSEGRGNFGGYTF,TGTGCCAGCAGTGAAGGCCGGGGGAATTTCGGTGGCTACACCTTC
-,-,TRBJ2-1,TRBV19,CASSSFNEQFF,TGTGCCAGTAGTTCTTTCAATGAGCAGTTCTTC
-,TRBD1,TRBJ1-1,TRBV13,CASSFSRRGVNTEAFF,TGTGCCAGCAGCTTCTCTCGCAGGGGGGTGAACACTGAAGCTTTCTTT
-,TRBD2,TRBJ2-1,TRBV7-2,CASSFLAGVSNEQFF,TGTGCCAGCAGCTTCCTAGCGGGGGTTAGCAATGAGCAGTTCTTC